This TCR beta chain appears in the sequencing data of a study of T cells after yellow fever vaccination. Trimming took 5 bases from V and 0 from J, leaving 14 bases between them. This CDR3 has 15 amino acids. The germline gives CDR1 ENHRY, CDR2 SYGVKD. By 5'RACE template switching, TCR cDNA was produced, with a universal primer site and UMIs added in the process. TCRdb re-derived calls from the 5' RACE reads in MiXCR, one entry per CDR3 protein. The sample has more than 350,000 distinct CDR3 sequences; 9.5% to 13% are singletons. This sample comprised PBMCs, obtained on the day of the first yellow fever vaccination. The V and J genes are TRBV10-3 and TRBJ2-7; D perhaps matches TRBD2 (7 bases). The sequence was obtained from a man younger than 30 who received the YFV17D yellow fever vaccine. In DNA, the CDR3 is TGTGCCATCAGTCTAGGGGGGGCCAGCTCCTACGAGCAGTACGTC. Translating gives CAISLGGASSYEQYV.